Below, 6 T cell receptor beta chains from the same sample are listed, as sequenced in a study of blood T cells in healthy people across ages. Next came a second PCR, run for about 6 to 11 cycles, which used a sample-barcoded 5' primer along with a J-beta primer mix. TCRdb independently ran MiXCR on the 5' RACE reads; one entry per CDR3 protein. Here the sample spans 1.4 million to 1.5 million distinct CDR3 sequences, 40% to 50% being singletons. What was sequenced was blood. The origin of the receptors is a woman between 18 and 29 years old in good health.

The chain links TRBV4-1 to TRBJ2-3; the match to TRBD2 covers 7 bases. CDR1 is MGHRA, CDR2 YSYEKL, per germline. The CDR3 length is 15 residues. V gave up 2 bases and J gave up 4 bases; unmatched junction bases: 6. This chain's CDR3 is CASSQMVGGADTQYF. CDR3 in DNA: TGCGCCAGCAGCCAAATGGTGGGAGGGGCAGATACGCAGTATTTT.

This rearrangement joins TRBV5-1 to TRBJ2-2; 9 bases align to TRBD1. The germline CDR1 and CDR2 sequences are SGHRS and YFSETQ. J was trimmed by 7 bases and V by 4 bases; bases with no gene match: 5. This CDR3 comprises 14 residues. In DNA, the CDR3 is TGCGCCAGCAGCCCTGACAGGGGGGTCGGGGAGCTGTTTTTT. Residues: CASSPDRGVGELFF.

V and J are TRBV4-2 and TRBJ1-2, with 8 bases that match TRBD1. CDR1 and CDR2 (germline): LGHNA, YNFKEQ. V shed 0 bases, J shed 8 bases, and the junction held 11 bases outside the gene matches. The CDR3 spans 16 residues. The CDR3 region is CASSQERFPGGKGYTF. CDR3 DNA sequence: TGTGCCAGCAGCCAAGAGAGATTCCCAGGGGGCAAGGGCTACACCTTC.

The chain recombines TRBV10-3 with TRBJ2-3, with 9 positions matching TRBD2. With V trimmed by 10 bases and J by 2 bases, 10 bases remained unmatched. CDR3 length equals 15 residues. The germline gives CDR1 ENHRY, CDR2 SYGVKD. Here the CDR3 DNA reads TGTGCCACCGAGAACCCTAGCGGGGCCACAGATACGCAGTATTTT. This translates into CATENPSGATDTQYF.

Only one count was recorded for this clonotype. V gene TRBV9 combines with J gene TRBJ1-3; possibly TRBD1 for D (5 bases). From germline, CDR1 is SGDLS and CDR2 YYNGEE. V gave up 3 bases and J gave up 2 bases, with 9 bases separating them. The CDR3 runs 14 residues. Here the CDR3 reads CASSAAGAGNTIYF. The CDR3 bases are TGTGCCAGCAGCGCGGCGGGGGCTGGAAACACCATATATTTT.

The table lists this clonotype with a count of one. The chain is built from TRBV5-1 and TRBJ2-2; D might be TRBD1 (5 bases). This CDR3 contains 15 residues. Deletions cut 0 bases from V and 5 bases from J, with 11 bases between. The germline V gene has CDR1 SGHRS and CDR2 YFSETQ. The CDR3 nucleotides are TGCGCCAGCAGCTTGGGACAGACCCTAACCGGGGAGCTGTTTTTT. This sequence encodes CASSLGQTLTGELFF.